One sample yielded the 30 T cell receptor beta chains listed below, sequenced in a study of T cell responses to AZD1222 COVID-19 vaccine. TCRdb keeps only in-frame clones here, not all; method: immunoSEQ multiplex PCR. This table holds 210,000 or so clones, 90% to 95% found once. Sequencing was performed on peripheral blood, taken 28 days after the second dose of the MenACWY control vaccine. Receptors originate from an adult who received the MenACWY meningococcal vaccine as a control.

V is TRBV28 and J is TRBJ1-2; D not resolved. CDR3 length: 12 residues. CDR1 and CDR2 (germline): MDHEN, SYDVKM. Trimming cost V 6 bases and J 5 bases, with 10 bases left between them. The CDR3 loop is CASRLIGYGYTF. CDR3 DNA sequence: TGTGCCAGCAGACTGATCGGTTATGGCTACACCTTC.

CDR3: CASSMTRNTGELFF. In nucleotides, the CDR3 is TGTGCCAGCAGTATGACCAGGAACACCGGGGAGCTGTTTTTT. The rearrangement links TRBV27 to TRBJ2-2; D gene ambiguous. This CDR3 has 14 amino acids. Germline values: CDR1 MNHEY, CDR2 SMNVEV (reference sequence). V was cut by 5 bases and J by 1 base, with 8 bases left in between.

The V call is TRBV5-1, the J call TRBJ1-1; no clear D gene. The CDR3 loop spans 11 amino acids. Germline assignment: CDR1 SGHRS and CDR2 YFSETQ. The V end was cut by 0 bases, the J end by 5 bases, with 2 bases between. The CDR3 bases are TGCGCCAGCAGCTTGGGGACTGAAGCTTTCTTT. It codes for CASSLGTEAFF.

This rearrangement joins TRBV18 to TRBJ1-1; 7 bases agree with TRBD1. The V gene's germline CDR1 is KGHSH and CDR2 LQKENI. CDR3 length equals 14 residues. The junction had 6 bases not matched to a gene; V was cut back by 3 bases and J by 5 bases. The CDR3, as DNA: TGTGCCAGCTCACCGCGACAGGGTTGGACTGAAGCTTTCTTT. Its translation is CASSPRQGWTEAFF.

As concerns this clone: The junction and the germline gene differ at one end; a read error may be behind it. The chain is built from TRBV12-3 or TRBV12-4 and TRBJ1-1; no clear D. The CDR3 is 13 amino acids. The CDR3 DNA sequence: TGTGCCAGCAGGCCTAGCGGAATGCCACCCCACATCTTT. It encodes CASRPSGMPPHIF.

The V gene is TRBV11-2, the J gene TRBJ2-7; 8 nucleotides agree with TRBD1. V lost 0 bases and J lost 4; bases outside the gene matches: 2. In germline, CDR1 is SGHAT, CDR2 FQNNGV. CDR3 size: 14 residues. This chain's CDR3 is CASSLEDREYEQYF. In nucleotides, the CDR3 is TGTGCCAGCAGCTTAGAGGACAGGGAGTACGAGCAGTACTTC.

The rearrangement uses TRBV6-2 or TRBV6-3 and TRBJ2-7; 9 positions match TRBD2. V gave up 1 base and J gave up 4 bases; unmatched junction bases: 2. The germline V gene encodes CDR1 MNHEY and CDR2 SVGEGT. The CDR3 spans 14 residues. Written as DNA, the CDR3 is TGTGCCAGCAGTTACTTGCTAGCGGGGTACGAGCAGTACTTC. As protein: CASSYLLAGYEQYF.

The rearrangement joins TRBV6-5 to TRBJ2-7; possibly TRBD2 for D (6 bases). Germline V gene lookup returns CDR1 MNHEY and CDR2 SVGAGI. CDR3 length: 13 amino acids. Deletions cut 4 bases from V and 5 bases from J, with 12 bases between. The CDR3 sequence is CASSFGGPNEQYF. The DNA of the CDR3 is TGTGCCAGCAGTTTCGGGGGTCCCAACGAGCAGTACTTC.

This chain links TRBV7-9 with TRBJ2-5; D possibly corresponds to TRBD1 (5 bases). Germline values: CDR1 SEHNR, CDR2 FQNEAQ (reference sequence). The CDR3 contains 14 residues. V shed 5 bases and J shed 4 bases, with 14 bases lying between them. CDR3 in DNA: TGTGCCAGCAGCCCACCGGACACCGCAGAGACCCAGTACTTC. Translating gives CASSPPDTAETQYF.

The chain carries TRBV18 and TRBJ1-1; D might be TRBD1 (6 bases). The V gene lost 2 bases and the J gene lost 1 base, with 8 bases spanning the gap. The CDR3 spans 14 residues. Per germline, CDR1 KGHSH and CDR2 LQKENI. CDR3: CASSPTQGNTEAFF. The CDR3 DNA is TGTGCCAGCTCACCAACACAGGGGAACACTGAAGCTTTCTTT. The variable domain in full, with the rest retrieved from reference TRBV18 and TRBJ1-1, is NAGVMQNPRHLVRRRGQEARLRCSPMKGHSHVYWYRQLPEEGLKFMVYLQKENIIDESGMPKERFSAEFPKEGPSILRIQQVVRGDSAAYFCASSPTQGNTEAFFGQGTRLTVV.

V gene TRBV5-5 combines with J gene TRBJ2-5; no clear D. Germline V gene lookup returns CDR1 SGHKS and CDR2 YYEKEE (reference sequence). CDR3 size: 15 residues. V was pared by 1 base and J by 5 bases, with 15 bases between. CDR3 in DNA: TGTGCCAGCAGCTTGTCCCACGTCTTCGGGGAGACCCAGTACTTC. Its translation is CASSLSHVFGETQYF. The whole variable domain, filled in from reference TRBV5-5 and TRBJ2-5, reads DAGVTQSPTHLIKTRGQQVTLRCSPISGHKSVSWYQQVLGQGPQFIFQYYEKEERGRGNFPDRFSARQFPNYSSELNVNALLLGDSALYLCASSLSHVFGETQYFGPGTRLLVL.

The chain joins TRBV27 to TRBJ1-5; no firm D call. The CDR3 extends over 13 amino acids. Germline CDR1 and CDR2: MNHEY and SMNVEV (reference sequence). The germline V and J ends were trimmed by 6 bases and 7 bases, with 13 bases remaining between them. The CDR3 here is CASRVGVRQPQHF. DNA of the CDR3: TGTGCCAGCAGGGTTGGGGTTCGACAGCCCCAGCATTTT.

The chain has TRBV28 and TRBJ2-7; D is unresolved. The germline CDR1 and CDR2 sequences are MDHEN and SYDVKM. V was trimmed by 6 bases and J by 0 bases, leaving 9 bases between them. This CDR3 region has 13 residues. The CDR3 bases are TGTGCCAGCAGCGATCAGGTCTCCTACGAGCAGTACTTC. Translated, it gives CASSDQVSYEQYF. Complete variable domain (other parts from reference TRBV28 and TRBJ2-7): DVKVTQSSRYLVKRTGEKVFLECVQDMDHENMFWYRQDPGLGLRLIYFSYDVKMKEKGDIPEGYSVSREKKERFSLILESASTNQTSMYLCASSDQVSYEQYFGPGTRLTVT.

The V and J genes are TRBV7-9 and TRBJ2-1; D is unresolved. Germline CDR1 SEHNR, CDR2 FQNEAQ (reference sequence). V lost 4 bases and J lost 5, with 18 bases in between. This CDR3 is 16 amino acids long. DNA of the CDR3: TGTGCCAGCAGCTCCACGGGTGAGGCCCTCCACAATGAGCAGTTCTTC. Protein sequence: CASSSTGEALHNEQFF. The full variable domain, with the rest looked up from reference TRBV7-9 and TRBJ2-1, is DTGVSQNPRHKITKRGQNVTFRCDPISEHNRLYWYRQTLGQGPEFLTYFQNEAQLEKSRLLSDRFSAERPKGSFSTLEIQRTEQGDSAMYLCASSSTGEALHNEQFFGPGTRLTVL.

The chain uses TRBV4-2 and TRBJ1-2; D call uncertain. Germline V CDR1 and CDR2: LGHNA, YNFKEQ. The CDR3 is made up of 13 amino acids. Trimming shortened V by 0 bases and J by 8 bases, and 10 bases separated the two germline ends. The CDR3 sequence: CASSQEAPRGYTF. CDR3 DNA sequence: TGTGCCAGCAGCCAAGAAGCTCCAAGGGGCTACACCTTC.

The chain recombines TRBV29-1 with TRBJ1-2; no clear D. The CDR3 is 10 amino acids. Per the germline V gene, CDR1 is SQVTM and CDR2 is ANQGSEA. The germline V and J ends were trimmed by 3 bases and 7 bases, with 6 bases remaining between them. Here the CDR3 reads CSVDAVGYTF. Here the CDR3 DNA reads TGCAGCGTTGATGCGGTTGGCTACACCTTC.

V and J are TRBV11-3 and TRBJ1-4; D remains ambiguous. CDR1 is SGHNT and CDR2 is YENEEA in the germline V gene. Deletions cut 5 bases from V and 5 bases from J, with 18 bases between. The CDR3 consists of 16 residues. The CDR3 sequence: CASSSWRVLRNEKLFF. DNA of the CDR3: TGTGCCAGCAGCAGCTGGCGGGTTTTAAGGAATGAAAAACTGTTTTTT.

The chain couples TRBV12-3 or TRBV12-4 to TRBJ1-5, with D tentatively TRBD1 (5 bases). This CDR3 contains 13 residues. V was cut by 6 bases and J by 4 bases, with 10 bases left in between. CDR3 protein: CASSLKGNQPQHF. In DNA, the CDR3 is TGTGCCAGCAGCCTAAAGGGGAATCAGCCCCAGCATTTT.

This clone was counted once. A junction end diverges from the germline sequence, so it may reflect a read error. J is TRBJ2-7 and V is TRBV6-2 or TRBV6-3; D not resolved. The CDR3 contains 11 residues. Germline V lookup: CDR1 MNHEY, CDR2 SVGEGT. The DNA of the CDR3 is TGTGCCAGCAGTTTCTCGTCGGAGCAATACTTC. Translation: CASSFSSEQYF.

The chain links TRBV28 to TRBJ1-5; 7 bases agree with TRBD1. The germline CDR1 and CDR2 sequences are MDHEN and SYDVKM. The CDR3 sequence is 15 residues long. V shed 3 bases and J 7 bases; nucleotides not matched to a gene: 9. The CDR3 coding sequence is TGTGCCAGCAGTTTCTCTGACAGGGAGGTCCAGCCCCAGCATTTT. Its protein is CASSFSDREVQPQHF.

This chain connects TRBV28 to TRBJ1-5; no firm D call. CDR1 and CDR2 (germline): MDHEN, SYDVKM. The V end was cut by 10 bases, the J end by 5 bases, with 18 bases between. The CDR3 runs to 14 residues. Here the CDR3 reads CAILPGGLDQPQHF. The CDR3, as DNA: TGTGCCATCCTGCCGGGAGGGCTGGATCAGCCCCAGCATTTT. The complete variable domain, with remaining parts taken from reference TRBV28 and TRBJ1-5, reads DVKVTQSSRYLVKRTGEKVFLECVQDMDHENMFWYRQDPGLGLRLIYFSYDVKMKEKGDIPEGYSVSREKKERFSLILESASTNQTSMYLCAILPGGLDQPQHFGDGTRLSIL.

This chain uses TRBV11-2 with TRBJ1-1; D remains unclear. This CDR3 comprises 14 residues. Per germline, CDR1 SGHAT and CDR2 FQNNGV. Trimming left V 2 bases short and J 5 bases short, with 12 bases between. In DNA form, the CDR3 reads TGTGCCAGCAGCTTAAGCGCCTTTGGGACTGAAGCTTTCTTT. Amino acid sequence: CASSLSAFGTEAFF.

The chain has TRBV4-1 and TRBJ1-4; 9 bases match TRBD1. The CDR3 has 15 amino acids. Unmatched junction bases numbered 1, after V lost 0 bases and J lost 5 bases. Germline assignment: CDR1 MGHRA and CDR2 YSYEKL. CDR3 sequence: CASSQEDRGNEKLFF. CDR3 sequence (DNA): TGCGCCAGCAGCCAAGAGGACAGGGGAAATGAAAAACTGTTTTTT.

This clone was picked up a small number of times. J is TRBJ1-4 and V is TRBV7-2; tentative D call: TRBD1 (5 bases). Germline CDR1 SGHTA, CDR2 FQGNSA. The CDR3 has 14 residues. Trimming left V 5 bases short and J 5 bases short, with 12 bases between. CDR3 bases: TGTGCCAGCAGCAGTACGGGGCGGAATGAAAAACTGTTTTTT. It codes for CASSSTGRNEKLFF.

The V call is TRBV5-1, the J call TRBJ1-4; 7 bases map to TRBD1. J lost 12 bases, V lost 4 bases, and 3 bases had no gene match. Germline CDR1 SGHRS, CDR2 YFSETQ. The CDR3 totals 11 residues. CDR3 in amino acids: CASSLGQELFF. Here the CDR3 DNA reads TGCGCCAGCAGCCTAGGACAGGAACTGTTTTTT.

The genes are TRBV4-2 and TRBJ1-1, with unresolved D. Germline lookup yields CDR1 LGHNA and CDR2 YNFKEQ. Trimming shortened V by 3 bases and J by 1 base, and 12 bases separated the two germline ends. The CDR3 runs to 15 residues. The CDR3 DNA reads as TGTGCCAGCAGCCACCTAAAGGCCTCGAACACTGAAGCTTTCTTT. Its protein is CASSHLKASNTEAFF.

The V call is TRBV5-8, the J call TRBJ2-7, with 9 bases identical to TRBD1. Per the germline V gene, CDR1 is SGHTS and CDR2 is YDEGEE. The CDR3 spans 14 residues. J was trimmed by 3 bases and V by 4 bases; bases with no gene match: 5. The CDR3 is CASSGDRESYEQYF. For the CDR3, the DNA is TGTGCCAGCAGCGGGGACAGGGAAAGCTACGAGCAGTACTTC.

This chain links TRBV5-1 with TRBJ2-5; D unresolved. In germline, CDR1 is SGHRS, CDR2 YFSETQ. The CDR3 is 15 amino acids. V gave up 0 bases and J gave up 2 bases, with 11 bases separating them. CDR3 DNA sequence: TGCGCCAGCAGCTTGGCGGGTACCCCTCAAGAGACCCAGTACTTC. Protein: CASSLAGTPQETQYF.

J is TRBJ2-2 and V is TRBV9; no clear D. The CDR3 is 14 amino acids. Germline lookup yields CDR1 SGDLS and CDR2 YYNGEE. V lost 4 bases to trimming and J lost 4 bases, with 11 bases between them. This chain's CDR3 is CASSLSLSTGELFF. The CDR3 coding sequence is TGTGCCAGCAGCTTGAGTCTCAGCACCGGGGAGCTGTTTTTT.

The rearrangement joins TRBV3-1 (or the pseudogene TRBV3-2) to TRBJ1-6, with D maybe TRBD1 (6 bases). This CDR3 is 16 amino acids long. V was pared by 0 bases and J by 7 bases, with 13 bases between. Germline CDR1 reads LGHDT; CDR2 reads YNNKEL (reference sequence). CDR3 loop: CASSQDAGARNSPLHF. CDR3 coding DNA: TGTGCCAGCAGCCAAGATGCAGGGGCGAGGAATTCACCCCTCCACTTT.